What follows is one T cell receptor (beta chain) and its context. Its antigen is unidentified. The sample comes from a study of cytomegalovirus exposure and HLA in healthy donors. Overall study results and limits: Indistinguishable V segments such as TRBV6-2 and TRBV6-3 were excluded. TCR beta sequences reportedly predicted most subjects' HLA-A and HLA-B alleles accurately.

PCR employed 60 Vbeta and 13 Jbeta primers. TCRdb's copy holds only in-frame clones and misses some; the assay was immunoSEQ multiplex PCR. The data show 95,000 to 100,000 clones, roughly four fifths seen once. The CDR3 sequence is 12 residues long. Per the germline V gene, CDR1 is SQVTM and CDR2 is ANQGSEA. J was trimmed by 4 bases and V by 6 bases; bases with no gene match: 2. For this donor, CMV serostatus was not recorded. V gene TRBV29-1 combines with J gene TRBJ2-3; 9 bases are shared with TRBD1. This TCR was recovered from a human donor in good health. The source material was PBMCs. Written as DNA, the CDR3 is TGCAGCGTCGGGACAGGGCCAGATACGCAGTATTTT. The encoded protein is CSVGTGPDTQYF.